This T cell receptor beta chain is drawn from a study of shared T cell receptors in the human thymus. TCRdb keeps only in-frame clones here, not all; method: immunoSEQ multiplex PCR. The table has approximately 400,000 clones, approximately 95% seen once; the top ten hold approximately 0.02%. CDR1 LNHNV and CDR2 YYDKDF come from the germline V gene (reference sequence). The CDR3 runs 20 residues. V lost 2 bases and J lost 8; bases outside the gene matches: 17. The source of this sequence is a human donor. The V call is TRBV15, the J call TRBJ2-1; 14 nucleotides align to TRBD2. Sequenced input: thymocytes. The chain's CDR3 is CATSRHSGLAGGYSTHEQFF. The CDR3 DNA is TGTGCCACCAGCAGACACTCCGGACTAGCGGGAGGTTATTCCACCCATGAGCAGTTCTTC.